The rows below give T cell receptor beta chains drawn from one sample of a study of cytomegalovirus exposure and HLA in healthy donors. Assay: immunoSEQ multiplex PCR; the TCRdb copy retains only in-frame clones and omits some. The repertoire holds approximately 120,000 clones, around 76% seen once, with over 10% in the top ten. The sequencing sample was made of PBMCs. These receptors came from a woman aged 60-70 years in good health and CMV-seropositive. The CDR3 runs from the conserved cysteine through the conserved F or W. Each record gives: D gene, V gene, clone size, J gene, CDR3 protein, CDR3 DNA. The D gene is left open where the match is weak. Clone size is given for some rows only: seen once, a few or many times, or a class if the clone is expanded.

d_call: TRBD2; v_call: TRBV7-9; clone_size: -; j_call: TRBJ2-1; cdr3_aa: CASSLAPRGGASSYNEQFF; cdr3_nt: TGTGCCAGCAGCTTAGCGCCGCGGGGGGGAGCCTCGTCCTACAATGAGCAGTTCTTC
d_call: -; v_call: TRBV6-6; clone_size: -; j_call: TRBJ2-7; cdr3_aa: CASRTTGRSTYEQYF; cdr3_nt: TGTGCCAGCAGGACGACAGGTCGATCGACCTACGAGCAGTACTTC
d_call: -; v_call: TRBV19; clone_size: -; j_call: TRBJ2-3; cdr3_aa: CASSIGSGTDTQYF; cdr3_nt: TGTGCCAGTAGTATAGGAAGCGGCACAGATACGCAGTATTTT
d_call: -; v_call: TRBV6-6; clone_size: -; j_call: TRBJ2-7; cdr3_aa: CASSYGGVAYEQYF; cdr3_nt: TGTGCCAGCAGTTATGGCGGCGTGGCCTACGAGCAGTACTTC
d_call: TRBD2; v_call: TRBV7-2; clone_size: -; j_call: TRBJ2-3; cdr3_aa: CASSLTSGTSTDTQYF; cdr3_nt: TGTGCCAGCAGCTTGACTAGCGGGACTAGCACAGATACGCAGTATTTT
d_call: TRBD2; v_call: TRBV11-2; clone_size: few; j_call: TRBJ2-7; cdr3_aa: CASSRLAVISYEQYF; cdr3_nt: TGTGCCAGCAGCCGCCTAGCGGTAATATCCTACGAGCAGTACTTC
d_call: TRBD1; v_call: TRBV5-6; clone_size: -; j_call: TRBJ1-1; cdr3_aa: CASSRRQGSTEAFF; cdr3_nt: TGTGCCAGCAGCAGAAGACAGGGTAGTACTGAAGCTTTCTTT
d_call: TRBD2; v_call: TRBV9; clone_size: -; j_call: TRBJ2-7; cdr3_aa: CASSAASVAGDSYEQYF; cdr3_nt: TGTGCCAGCAGCGCCGCCTCGGTAGCGGGGGACTCCTACGAGCAGTACTTC
d_call: TRBD1; v_call: TRBV15; clone_size: -; j_call: TRBJ2-6; cdr3_aa: CATARQGPSGANVLTF; cdr3_nt: TGTGCCACCGCCAGACAGGGCCCCTCTGGGGCCAACGTCCTGACTTTC
d_call: TRBD2; v_call: TRBV28; clone_size: -; j_call: TRBJ2-3; cdr3_aa: CASRARGGDTQYF; cdr3_nt: TGTGCCAGCAGGGCACGGGGAGGGGATACGCAGTATTTT
d_call: -; v_call: TRBV5-5; clone_size: -; j_call: TRBJ2-1; cdr3_aa: CASSAFSGGRNEQFF; cdr3_nt: TGTGCCAGCAGCGCTTTTTCCGGGGGTCGAAATGAGCAGTTCTTC
d_call: TRBD2; v_call: TRBV4-3; clone_size: -; j_call: TRBJ2-1; cdr3_aa: CASSQDLLRGGSYNEQFF; cdr3_nt: TGCGCCAGCAGCCAAGATCTGTTACGCGGGGGCTCCTACAATGAGCAGTTCTTC
d_call: -; v_call: TRBV14; clone_size: -; j_call: TRBJ1-4; cdr3_aa: CASSQAGLTNEKLFF; cdr3_nt: TGTGCCAGCAGCCAAGCAGGGCTGACTAATGAAAAACTGTTTTTT
d_call: -; v_call: TRBV7-9; clone_size: -; j_call: TRBJ2-5; cdr3_aa: CASIFQGGETQYF; cdr3_nt: TGTGCCAGCATCTTCCAAGGGGGAGAGACCCAGTACTTC
d_call: TRBD1; v_call: TRBV5-1; clone_size: -; j_call: TRBJ2-5; cdr3_aa: CASSPGQTQETQYF; cdr3_nt: TGCGCCAGCAGCCCGGGACAGACCCAAGAGACCCAGTACTTC
d_call: TRBD1; v_call: TRBV6-1; clone_size: -; j_call: TRBJ1-5; cdr3_aa: CASSDDRGYSNQPQHF; cdr3_nt: TGTGCCAGCAGTGATGACAGGGGTTATAGCAATCAGCCCCAGCATTTT
d_call: TRBD1; v_call: TRBV10-3; clone_size: -; j_call: TRBJ2-4; cdr3_aa: CATATGDLRAIQYF; cdr3_nt: TGTGCCACCGCGACAGGGGACTTACGGGCCATTCAGTACTTC
d_call: TRBD1; v_call: TRBV9; clone_size: -; j_call: TRBJ1-1; cdr3_aa: CASSVDSDRDTEAFF; cdr3_nt: TGTGCCAGCAGCGTAGATTCCGACAGGGACACTGAAGCTTTCTTT